This T cell receptor (beta chain) was retrieved from a study of cytomegalovirus exposure and HLA in healthy donors. Turning to the study itself: A later analysis reported the same platform for the 120 validation repertoires and the roughly 700 first-cohort repertoires.

Libraries were prepared by immunoSEQ multiplex PCR; TCRdb keeps only in-frame clonotypes and omits some of them. The sample records more than 250,000 clones, roughly 89% being singletons. Study-wide findings and caveats: Within the 130 or so validation repertoires, first-cohort TCR clusters tended to co-occur, according to a later analysis. Researchers counted around 180 TCR beta chains as cytomegalovirus-associated.

V shed 5 bases and J 4 bases; nucleotides not matched to a gene: 5. Germline CDR1 and CDR2: SGHTA and FQGNSA. This CDR3 contains 15 residues. Concerning this clone itself: Its antigen is not identified.

The sequenced material came from PBMCs. The clonotype originates from a woman younger than 35 in good health and CMV-seronegative. The genes are TRBV7-2 and TRBJ2-2; TRBD2 agrees at 9 bases. The CDR3 loop reads CASSRSGLATGELFF. CDR3 coding DNA: TGTGCCAGCAGCCGCTCGGGACTAGCCACCGGGGAGCTGTTTTTT.